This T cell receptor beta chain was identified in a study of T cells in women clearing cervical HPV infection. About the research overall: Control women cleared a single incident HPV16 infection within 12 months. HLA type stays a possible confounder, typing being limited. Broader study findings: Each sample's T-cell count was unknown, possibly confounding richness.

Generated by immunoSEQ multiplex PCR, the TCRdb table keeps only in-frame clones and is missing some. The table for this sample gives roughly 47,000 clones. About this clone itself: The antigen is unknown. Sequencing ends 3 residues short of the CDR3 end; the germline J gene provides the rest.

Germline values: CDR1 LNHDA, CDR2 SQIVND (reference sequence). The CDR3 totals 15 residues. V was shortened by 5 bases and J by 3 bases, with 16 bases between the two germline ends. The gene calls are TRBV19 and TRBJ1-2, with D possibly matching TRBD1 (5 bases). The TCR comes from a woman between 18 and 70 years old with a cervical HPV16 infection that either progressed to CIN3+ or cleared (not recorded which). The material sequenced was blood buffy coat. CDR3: CASSPGGGSDYGYTF. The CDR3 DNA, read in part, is TGTGCCAGTAGTCCGGGGGGAGGCTCGGACTATGGC.